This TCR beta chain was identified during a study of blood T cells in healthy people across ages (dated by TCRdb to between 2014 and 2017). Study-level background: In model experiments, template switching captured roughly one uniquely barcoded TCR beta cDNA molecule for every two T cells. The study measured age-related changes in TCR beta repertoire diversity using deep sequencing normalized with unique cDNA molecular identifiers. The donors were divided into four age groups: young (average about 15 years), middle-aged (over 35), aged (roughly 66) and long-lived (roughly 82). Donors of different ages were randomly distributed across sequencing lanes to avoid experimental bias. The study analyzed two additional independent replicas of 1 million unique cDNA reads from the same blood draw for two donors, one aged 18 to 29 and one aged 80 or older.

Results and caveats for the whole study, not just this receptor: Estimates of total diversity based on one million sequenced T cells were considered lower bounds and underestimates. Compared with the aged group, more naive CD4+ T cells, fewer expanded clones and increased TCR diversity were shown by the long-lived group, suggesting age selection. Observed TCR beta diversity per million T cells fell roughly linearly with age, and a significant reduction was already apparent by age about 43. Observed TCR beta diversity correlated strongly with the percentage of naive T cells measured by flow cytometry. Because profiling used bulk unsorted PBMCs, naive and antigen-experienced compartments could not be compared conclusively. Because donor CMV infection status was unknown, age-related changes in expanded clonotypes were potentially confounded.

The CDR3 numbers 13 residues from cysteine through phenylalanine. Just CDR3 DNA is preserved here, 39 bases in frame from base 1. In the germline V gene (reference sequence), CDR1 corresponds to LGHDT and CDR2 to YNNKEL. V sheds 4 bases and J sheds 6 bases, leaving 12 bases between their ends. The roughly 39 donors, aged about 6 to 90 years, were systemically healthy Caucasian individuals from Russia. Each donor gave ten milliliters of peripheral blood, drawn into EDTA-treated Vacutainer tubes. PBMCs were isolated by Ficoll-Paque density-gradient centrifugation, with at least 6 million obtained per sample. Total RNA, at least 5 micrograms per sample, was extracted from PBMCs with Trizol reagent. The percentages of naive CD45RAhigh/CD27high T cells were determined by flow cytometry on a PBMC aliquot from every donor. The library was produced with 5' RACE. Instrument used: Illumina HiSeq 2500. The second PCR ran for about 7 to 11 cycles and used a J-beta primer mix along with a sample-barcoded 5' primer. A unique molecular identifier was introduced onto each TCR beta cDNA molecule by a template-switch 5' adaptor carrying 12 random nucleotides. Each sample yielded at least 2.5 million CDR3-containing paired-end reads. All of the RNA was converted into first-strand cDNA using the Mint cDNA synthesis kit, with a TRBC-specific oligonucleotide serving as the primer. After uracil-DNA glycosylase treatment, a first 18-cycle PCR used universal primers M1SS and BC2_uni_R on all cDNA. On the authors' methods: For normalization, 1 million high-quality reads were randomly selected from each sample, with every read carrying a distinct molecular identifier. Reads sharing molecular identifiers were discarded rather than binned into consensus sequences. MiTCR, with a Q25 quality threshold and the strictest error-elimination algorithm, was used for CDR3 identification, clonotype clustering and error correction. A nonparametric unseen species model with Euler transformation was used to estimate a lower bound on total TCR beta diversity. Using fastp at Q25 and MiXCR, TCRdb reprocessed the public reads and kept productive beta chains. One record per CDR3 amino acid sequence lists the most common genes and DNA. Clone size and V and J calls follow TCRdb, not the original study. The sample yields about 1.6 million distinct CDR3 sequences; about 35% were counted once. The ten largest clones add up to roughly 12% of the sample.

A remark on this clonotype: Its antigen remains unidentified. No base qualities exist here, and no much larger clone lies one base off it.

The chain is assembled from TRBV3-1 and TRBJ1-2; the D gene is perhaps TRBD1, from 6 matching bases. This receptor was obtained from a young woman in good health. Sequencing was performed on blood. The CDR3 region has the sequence CASSLGGIDGYTF. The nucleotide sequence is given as TGTGCCAGCAGCCTAGGGGGGATCGATGGCTACACCTTC.